The entry below gives a single TCR beta chain sequence along with its context. CDR1 is LGHDT, CDR2 YNNKEL, per germline (reference sequence). Losses at the gene ends were 4 bases for V and 7 bases for J; bases not matched to a gene: 4. The CDR3 length is 14 residues. The data originate from a study of blood T cell repertoires in COVID-19. Study information: Acute and convalescent COVID-19 samples came from the United States, Italy and Spain. PBMCs, B-cell-depleted T cells, or T cells provided the cDNA or gDNA that made up the material.

How the authors handled the data: The assay estimated nucleated cells by amplifying reference gene primers. Generated by immunoSEQ multiplex PCR, the TCRdb table keeps only in-frame clones and is missing some. V and J calls and clone size are those listed in that table; D and trimming were worked out from the DNA. The profile shows over 200,000 clones, 80% to 90% of them singletons. The chain carries TRBV3-1 (or the pseudogene TRBV3-2) and TRBJ1-6, with 7 bases fitting TRBD1. The TCR originated in a man older than 75 with acute or convalescent COVID-19. What was sequenced was peripheral blood. This chain's CDR3 is CASSLTGQNSPLHF. CDR3 coding DNA: TGTGCCAGCAGCCTGACAGGGCAGAATTCACCCCTCCACTTT.